Presented here are 4 T cell receptor beta chains from one specimen sequenced in a study of low-dose radiotherapy and immunotherapy resistance in tumors. Specified time point: after trial treatment. Treatment described: LDRT plus nivolumab, ipilimumab, low-dose cyclophosphamide and aspirin (RACIN trial). First-strand cDNA used TRAV- and TRBV-specific primers, covering alpha and beta chains. TCR amplification ran roughly 20 PCR cycles using constant-region and V-primer adapter primers. In TCRdb, the reads were re-called with MiXCR into one record per CDR3 protein. Of around 80,000 distinct CDR3 sequences listed, about a sixth are singletons. The sample consisted of PBMCs, taken after low-dose radiotherapy plus immunotherapy. These TCRs come from a male donor with prostate cancer.

This clonotype showed up many times. The chain links TRBV7-2 to TRBJ2-1; no definite D call. V lost 5 bases and J 6 bases, leaving 5 bases between the germline ends. The CDR3 covers 11 residues. Per germline, CDR1 SGHTA and CDR2 FQGNSA. CDR3 residues: CASSNFNEQFF. CDR3 nucleotides: TGTGCCAGCAGCAACTTCAATGAGCAGTTCTTC. Complete variable domain (other parts from reference TRBV7-2 and TRBJ2-1): GAGVSQSPSNKVTEKGKDVELRCDPISGHTALYWYRQSLGQGLEFLIYFQGNSAPDKSGLPSDRFSAERTGGSVSTLTIQRTQQEDSAVYLCASSNFNEQFFGPGTRLTVL.

This sequence joins TRBV3-1 and TRBJ1-1; D is unclear. CDR3 length: 14 residues. Germline values: CDR1 LGHDT, CDR2 YNNKEL (reference sequence). V gave up 4 bases and J gave up 5 bases, with 14 bases separating them. CDR3 coding DNA: TGTGCCAGCAGCCGAAATACCCAGAGGACTGAAGCTTTCTTT. It is translated as CASSRNTQRTEAFF.

This clonotype was recorded at least ten times. V and J are TRBV20-1 and TRBJ1-5; 8 positions match TRBD1. The ends lost 0 bases at V and 6 bases at J; junction bases unmatched: 16. The germline V gene has CDR1 DFQATT and CDR2 SNEGSKA (reference sequence). This CDR3 contains 18 residues. The CDR3 loop is CSARDNLSGRGLGQPQHF. DNA of the CDR3: TGCAGTGCTAGAGATAATCTGTCGGGCAGGGGGCTGGGTCAGCCCCAGCATTTT.

This clonotype was seen repeatedly, ten times or more. This chain uses TRBV20-1 with TRBJ2-7; D is possibly TRBD2 (5 bases). The germline gives CDR1 DFQATT, CDR2 SNEGSKA (reference sequence). This CDR3 region has 13 residues. V was shortened by 0 bases and J by 3 bases, with 9 bases between the two germline ends. The DNA of the CDR3 is TGCAGTGCTAGAGATGAGGGTTACTACGAGCAGTACTTC. As protein: CSARDEGYYEQYF.